A selection of T cell receptor beta chains follows, all from one sample in a study of T-cell reconstitution after alpha-beta-depleted transplantation in children. TCRdb processed the PCR reads anew with MiXCR; each CDR3 protein has one entry. The sample lists 600,000 to 700,000 distinct CDR3 sequences; 10% to 15% were seen once. The material sequenced was PBMCs, taken before TCRalphabeta/CD19-depleted stem cell transplant. The receptors originated from a girl aged 2 to 10 with congenital amegakaryocytic thrombocytopenia, due to receive a stem cell transplant. CDR3s include the opening cysteine and the closing phenylalanine or tryptophan. D genes are given only for firm matches. Clone size is shown for a subset of rows, as once, few, many or a class of expanded clone.

D gene | J gene | V gene | clone size | CDR3 protein | CDR3 DNA
- | TRBJ2-7 | TRBV4-1 | many | CASSRPGQNYEQYF | TGCGCCAGCAGCCGACCGGGACAAAACTACGAGCAGTACTTC
- | TRBJ2-1 | TRBV14 | - | CASSQVFARAEQFF | TGTGCCAGCAGCCAAGTTTTCGCCAGGGCTGAGCAGTTCTTC
- | TRBJ2-1 | TRBV5-1 | many | CASAASRQGLEQFF | TGCGCCAGCGCAGCCTCCAGACAAGGGCTTGAGCAGTTCTTC
TRBD1 | TRBJ2-2 | TRBV28 | many | CASSRAGQGSGGELFF | TGTGCCAGCAGCCGAGCCGGACAGGGGTCTGGCGGGGAGCTGTTTTTT
- | TRBJ1-2 | TRBV12-3/TRBV12-4 | many | CASSYEPRQEDGYTF | TGTGCCAGCAGTTACGAACCCCGACAGGAGGATGGCTACACCTTC
- | TRBJ2-3 | TRBV20-1 | - | CSATDPGPRADTQYF | TGCAGTGCTACTGACCCCGGCCCCCGTGCAGATACGCAGTATTTT
- | TRBJ2-3 | TRBV5-1 | many | CASSHGPLSTDTQYF | TGCGCCAGCAGCCACGGACCCCTCAGCACAGATACGCAGTATTTT
TRBD2 | TRBJ2-2 | TRBV12-3/TRBV12-4 | - | CASTPAGGNTGELFF | TGTGCCAGCACCCCTGCGGGAGGTAACACCGGGGAGCTGTTTTTT
- | TRBJ1-1 | TRBV6-5 | many | CASSYLLNTEAFF | TGTGCCAGCAGTTACCTCCTCAACACTGAAGCTTTCTTT
- | TRBJ2-2 | TRBV6-1 | few | CASNQRGKATTGELFF | TGTGCCAGCAATCAAAGGGGAAAAGCGACCACCGGGGAGCTGTTTTTT
TRBD2 | TRBJ2-7 | TRBV20-1 | few | CSAGGGTSGSYEQYF | TGCAGTGCTGGTGGGGGGACTAGCGGTTCCTACGAGCAGTACTTC
- | TRBJ2-6 | TRBV3-1 | - | CASSLHRVSAGANVLTF | TGTGCCAGCAGCCTGCACAGGGTATCTGCCGGGGCCAACGTCCTGACTTTC
- | TRBJ2-2 | TRBV20-1 | many | CSARAQALVTGELFF | TGCAGTGCTAGAGCTCAAGCACTAGTCACCGGGGAGCTGTTTTTT
- | TRBJ2-1 | TRBV11-1 | - | CASSLGLLALDQIDEQFF | TGTGCCAGCAGCTTAGGGCTGCTAGCGCTCGATCAAATCGATGAGCAGTTCTTC
- | TRBJ1-4 | TRBV7-6 | few | CASSRSTTTNEKLFF | TGTGCCAGCAGCCGGAGTACAACAACTAATGAAAAACTGTTTTTT
TRBD1 | TRBJ1-1 | TRBV12-3/TRBV12-4 | - | CASSFPGQGTEAFF | TGTGCCAGCAGTTTCCCGGGACAGGGGACTGAAGCTTTCTTT
- | TRBJ1-2 | TRBV5-1 | - | CASRRYGYTF | TGCGCCAGCAGACGCTATGGCTACACCTTC
TRBD2 | TRBJ2-1 | TRBV29-1 | many | CSVPAGTEQFF | TGCAGCGTTCCAGCGGGAACTGAGCAGTTCTTC
- | TRBJ1-5 | TRBV7-8 | few | CASSLMGGLGNQPQHF | TGTGCCAGCAGCTTAATGGGGGGACTCGGCAATCAGCCCCAGCATTTT
TRBD1 | TRBJ1-5 | TRBV29-1 | many | CSVEIGQGGNQPQHF | TGCAGCGTTGAAATCGGACAGGGCGGGAATCAGCCCCAGCATTTT
- | TRBJ1-6 | TRBV11-2 | - | CASSLGSVGSPLHF | TGTGCCAGCAGCTTAGGCAGTGTGGGTTCACCCCTCCACTTT
- | TRBJ2-3 | TRBV5-1 | - | CASSPPGPGASTDTQYF | TGCGCCAGCAGCCCACCCGGGCCGGGGGCAAGCACAGATACGCAGTATTTT
- | TRBJ1-5 | TRBV5-1 | few | CASSLYFGSNQPQHF | TGCGCCAGCAGCTTGTACTTCGGGAGCAATCAGCCCCAGCATTTT
- | TRBJ2-1 | TRBV4-1 | many | CASSQVEKSEQFF | TGCGCCAGCAGCCAAGTAGAAAAAAGTGAGCAGTTCTTC
TRBD2 | TRBJ2-7 | TRBV5-1 | - | CASSSGLAGGWYEQYF | TGCGCCAGCAGCTCAGGACTAGCGGGAGGGTGGTACGAGCAGTACTTC
- | TRBJ2-5 | TRBV7-8 | many | CASSLDYVVTQYF | TGTGCCAGCAGCTTAGATTACGTTGTGACCCAGTACTTC
TRBD2 | TRBJ2-2 | TRBV5-1 | - | CASSFWREADTGELFF | TGCGCCAGCAGCTTTTGGCGGGAGGCAGACACCGGGGAGCTGTTTTTT
- | TRBJ2-5 | TRBV5-1 | many | CASSLGQVEGFETQYF | TGCGCCAGCAGCTTGGGACAGGTGGAGGGATTTGAGACCCAGTACTTC
- | TRBJ1-1 | TRBV19 | - | CASSMEGAAVDAFF | TGTGCCAGTAGTATGGAGGGCGCCGCCGTCGATGCTTTCTTT
TRBD1 | TRBJ1-1 | TRBV10-3 | - | CAISGTGVGTEAFF | TGTGCCATCAGTGGTACAGGGGTAGGCACTGAAGCTTTCTTT
- | TRBJ2-1 | TRBV15 | - | CATSPGPGGNEQFF | TGTGCCACCAGCCCAGGACCTGGTGGGAATGAGCAGTTCTTC
TRBD1 | TRBJ2-7 | TRBV29-1 | many | CSVEDKQGSNEQYF | TGCAGCGTTGAAGACAAACAGGGGTCCAACGAGCAGTACTTC
- | TRBJ1-1 | TRBV4-1 | many | CASSLRRDTEAFF | TGCGCCAGCAGCCTCCGCAGAGACACTGAAGCTTTCTTT
- | TRBJ2-3 | TRBV7-2 | many | CASSLDAASTDTQYF | TGTGCCAGCAGCTTAGACGCCGCTAGCACAGATACGCAGTATTTT
TRBD2 | TRBJ2-3 | TRBV4-2 | few | CASSRETSGSTDTQYF | TGTGCCAGCAGCCGAGAGACTAGCGGAAGCACAGATACGCAGTATTTT
TRBD1 | TRBJ1-2 | TRBV9 | few | CASSGKTGTGNGYTF | TGTGCCAGCAGCGGAAAAACCGGGACAGGAAATGGCTACACCTTC
TRBD2 | TRBJ2-3 | TRBV28 | - | CASSALAGLRDTQYF | TGTGCCAGCAGTGCACTAGCGGGGCTACGAGATACGCAGTATTTT
- | TRBJ2-1 | TRBV7-9 | - | CASSFGVAANNEQFF | TGTGCCAGCAGCTTTGGGGTTGCCGCGAACAATGAGCAGTTCTTC
- | TRBJ2-3 | TRBV7-9 | many | CASSLWELADTQYF | TGTGCCAGCAGCTTGTGGGAATTGGCAGATACGCAGTATTTT
TRBD2 | TRBJ2-1 | TRBV5-1 | few | CASSLEASGTDEQFF | TGCGCCAGCAGCTTGGAGGCTAGCGGGACAGATGAGCAGTTCTTC
- | TRBJ2-3 | TRBV5-1 | many | CASKPVETADTQYF | TGCGCCAGCAAGCCAGTAGAGACCGCAGATACGCAGTATTTT
- | TRBJ2-7 | TRBV5-1 | - | CASSFSLGYEQYF | TGCGCCAGCAGCTTCTCCCTTGGCTACGAGCAGTACTTC
- | TRBJ2-1 | TRBV28 | - | CASSLAADKDEQFF | TGTGCCAGCAGTTTGGCGGCCGATAAGGATGAGCAGTTCTTC
- | TRBJ2-7 | TRBV6-5 | few | CASSYLRKGKPLGVYEQYF | TGTGCCAGCAGTTACCTAAGGAAGGGGAAGCCTCTTGGGGTCTACGAGCAGTACTTC
- | TRBJ2-1 | TRBV20-1 | few | CSARRGGTNNEQFF | TGCAGTGCTAGAAGAGGCGGGACCAACAATGAGCAGTTCTTC
- | TRBJ2-7 | TRBV20-1 | many | CSARAATFGGPYEQYF | TGCAGTGCTAGAGCCGCAACGTTCGGGGGACCCTACGAGCAGTACTTC
- | TRBJ2-3 | TRBV7-2 | many | CASSRRGGMADTQYF | TGTGCCAGCAGCCGGCGAGGGGGAATGGCAGATACGCAGTATTTT
- | TRBJ2-1 | TRBV10-3 | many | CAISDEGPWEFF | TGTGCCATCAGTGATGAGGGGCCGTGGGAGTTCTTC
- | TRBJ1-2 | TRBV9 | few | CASSPIWEIGGYTF | TGTGCCAGCAGCCCCATCTGGGAAATTGGGGGCTACACCTTC
TRBD2 | TRBJ2-1 | TRBV11-1 | - | CASSQNSGTSGSYNEQFF | TGTGCCAGCAGCCAGAACTCCGGGACTAGCGGCTCCTACAATGAGCAGTTCTTC
- | TRBJ2-2 | TRBV18 | - | CASSTPSTGELFF | TGTGCCAGCTCTACCCCCTCCACCGGGGAGCTGTTTTTT
TRBD2 | TRBJ2-1 | TRBV29-1 | many | CSVGSGPTYNEQFF | TGCAGCGTTGGTAGCGGGCCCACCTACAATGAGCAGTTCTTC
TRBD2 | TRBJ2-7 | TRBV7-8 | many | CASSESWTSQTYEQYF | TGTGCCAGCAGCGAAAGCTGGACTAGCCAAACCTACGAGCAGTACTTC
TRBD1 | TRBJ1-1 | TRBV7-2 | few | CASSNNDRGRPEAFF | TGTGCCAGCAGCAATAACGACAGGGGGCGACCTGAAGCTTTCTTT
TRBD2 | TRBJ2-7 | TRBV5-1 | - | CASSLRGEGYEQYF | TGCGCCAGCAGCTTGAGAGGGGAGGGCTACGAGCAGTACTTC
TRBD1 | TRBJ2-7 | TRBV5-1 | many | CASSLRQGLSGYEQYF | TGCGCCAGCAGCTTACGACAGGGTCTGAGTGGCTACGAGCAGTACTTC
TRBD1 | TRBJ2-2 | TRBV7-7 | many | CASSLGTGSTGELFF | TGTGCCAGCAGCCTCGGGACAGGGTCCACCGGGGAGCTGTTTTTT
- | TRBJ2-7 | TRBV12-3/TRBV12-4 | many | CASTLGSYYEQYF | TGTGCCAGCACCCTCGGCTCCTACTACGAGCAGTACTTC
TRBD2 | TRBJ2-3 | TRBV11-3 | - | CASSVAGAPDKQYF | TGTGCCAGCAGCGTTGCGGGAGCCCCAGATAAGCAGTATTTT